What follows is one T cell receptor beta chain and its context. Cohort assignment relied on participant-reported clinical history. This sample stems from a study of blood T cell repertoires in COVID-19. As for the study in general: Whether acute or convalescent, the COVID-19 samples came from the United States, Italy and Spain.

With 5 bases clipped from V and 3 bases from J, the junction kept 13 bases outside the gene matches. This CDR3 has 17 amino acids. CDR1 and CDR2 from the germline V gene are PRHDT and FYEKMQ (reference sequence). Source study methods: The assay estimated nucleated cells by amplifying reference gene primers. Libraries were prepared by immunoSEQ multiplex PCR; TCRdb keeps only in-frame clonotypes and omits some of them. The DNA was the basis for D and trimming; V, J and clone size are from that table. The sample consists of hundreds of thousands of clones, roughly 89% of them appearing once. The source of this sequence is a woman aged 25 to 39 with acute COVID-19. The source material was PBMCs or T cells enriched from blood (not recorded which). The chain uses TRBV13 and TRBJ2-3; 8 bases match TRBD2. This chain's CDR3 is CASSPPVAGSRTDTQYF. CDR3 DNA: TGTGCCAGCAGCCCACCGGTAGCGGGGAGTCGAACAGATACGCAGTATTTT.